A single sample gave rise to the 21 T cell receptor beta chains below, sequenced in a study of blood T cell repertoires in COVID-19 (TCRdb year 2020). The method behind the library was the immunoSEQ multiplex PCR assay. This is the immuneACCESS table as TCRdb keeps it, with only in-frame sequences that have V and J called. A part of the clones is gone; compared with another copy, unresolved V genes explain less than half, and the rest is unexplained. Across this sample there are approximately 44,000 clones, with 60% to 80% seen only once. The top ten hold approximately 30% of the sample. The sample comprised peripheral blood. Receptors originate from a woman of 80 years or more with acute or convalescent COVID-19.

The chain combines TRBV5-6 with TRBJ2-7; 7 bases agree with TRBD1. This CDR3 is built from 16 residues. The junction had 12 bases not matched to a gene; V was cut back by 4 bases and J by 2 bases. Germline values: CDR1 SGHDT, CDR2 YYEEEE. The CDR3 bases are TGTGCCAGCAGCGCGGGCCGACGTACAGGGGCCTACGAGCAGTACTTC. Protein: CASSAGRRTGAYEQYF.

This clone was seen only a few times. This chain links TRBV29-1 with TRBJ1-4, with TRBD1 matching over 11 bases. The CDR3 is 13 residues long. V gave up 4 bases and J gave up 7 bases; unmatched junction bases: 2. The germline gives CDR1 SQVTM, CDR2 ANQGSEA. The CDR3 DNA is TGCAGCGTTGGGGGGACAGGGGGTGAAAAACTGTTTTTT. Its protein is CSVGGTGGEKLFF.

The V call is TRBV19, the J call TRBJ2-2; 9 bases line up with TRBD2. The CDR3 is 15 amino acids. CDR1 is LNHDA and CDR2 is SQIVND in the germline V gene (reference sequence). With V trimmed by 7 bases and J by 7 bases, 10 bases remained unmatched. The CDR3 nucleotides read TGTGCCAGTACCCTTGGCGGGAGGGTGAGCGGGGAGCTGTTTTTT. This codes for CASTLGGRVSGELFF.

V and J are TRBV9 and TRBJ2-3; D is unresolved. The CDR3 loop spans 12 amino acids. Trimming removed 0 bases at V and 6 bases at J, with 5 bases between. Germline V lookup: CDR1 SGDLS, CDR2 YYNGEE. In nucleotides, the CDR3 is TGTGCCAGCAGCGTAGGGGCTGATACGCAGTATTTT. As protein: CASSVGADTQYF.

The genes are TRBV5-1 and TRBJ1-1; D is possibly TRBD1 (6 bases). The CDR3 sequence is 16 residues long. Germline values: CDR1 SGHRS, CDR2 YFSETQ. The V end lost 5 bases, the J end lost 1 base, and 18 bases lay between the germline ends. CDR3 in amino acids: CASRPFTGTSNTEAFF. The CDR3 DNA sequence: TGCGCCAGCAGACCATTCACAGGGACCTCGAACACTGAAGCTTTCTTT.

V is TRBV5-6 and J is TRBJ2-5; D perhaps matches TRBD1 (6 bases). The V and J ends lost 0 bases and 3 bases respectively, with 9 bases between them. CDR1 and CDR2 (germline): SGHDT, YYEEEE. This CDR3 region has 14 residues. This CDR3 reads CASSLAHREETQYF. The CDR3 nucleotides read TGTGCCAGCAGCTTGGCCCACAGGGAAGAGACCCAGTACTTC.

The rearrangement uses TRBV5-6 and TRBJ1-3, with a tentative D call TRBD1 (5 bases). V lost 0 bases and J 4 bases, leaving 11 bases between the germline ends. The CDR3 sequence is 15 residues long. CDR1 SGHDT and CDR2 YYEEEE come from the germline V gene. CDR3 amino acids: CASSLVRGTGNTIYF. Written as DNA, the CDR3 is TGTGCCAGCAGCTTGGTCCGGGGGACGGGAAACACCATATATTTT.

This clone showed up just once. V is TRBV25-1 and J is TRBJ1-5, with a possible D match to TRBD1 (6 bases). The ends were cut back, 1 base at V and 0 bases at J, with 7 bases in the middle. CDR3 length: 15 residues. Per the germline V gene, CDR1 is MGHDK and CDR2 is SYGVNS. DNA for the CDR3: TGTGCCAGCAGTGAATCGGGACATAGCAATCAGCCCCAGCATTTT. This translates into CASSESGHSNQPQHF.

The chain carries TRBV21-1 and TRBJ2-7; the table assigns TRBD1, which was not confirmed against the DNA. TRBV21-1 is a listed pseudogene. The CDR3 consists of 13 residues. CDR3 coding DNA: TGTGCCAGCAGCAAAGGGGACACCTACGAGCAGTACTTC. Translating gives CASSKGDTYEQYF.

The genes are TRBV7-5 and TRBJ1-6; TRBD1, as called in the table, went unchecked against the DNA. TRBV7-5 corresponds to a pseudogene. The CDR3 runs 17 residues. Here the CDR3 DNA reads TGTGTCAGAAGCGGGTACAGGGGGCAGTCTAATAATTCACCCCTCCACTTT. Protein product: CVRSGYRGQSNNSPLHF.

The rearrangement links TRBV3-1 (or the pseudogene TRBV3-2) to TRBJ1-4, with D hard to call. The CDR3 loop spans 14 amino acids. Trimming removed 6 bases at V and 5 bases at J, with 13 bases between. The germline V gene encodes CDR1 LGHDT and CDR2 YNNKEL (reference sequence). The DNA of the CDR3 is TGTGCCAGCAGTCCCTTTCGGAGCAATGAAAAACTGTTTTTT. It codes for CASSPFRSNEKLFF.

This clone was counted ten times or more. The CDR3 loop reads CASTTGGSGANVLTF. CDR3 coding DNA: TGTGCCAGTACCACAGGGGGCTCTGGGGCCAACGTCCTGACTTTC. The rearrangement uses TRBV19 and TRBJ2-6; 8 bases agree with TRBD1. The trim removed 7 bases at V and 0 bases at J, leaving 2 bases unmatched. The germline CDR1 and CDR2 sequences are LNHDA and SQIVND (reference sequence). The CDR3 is 15 amino acids.

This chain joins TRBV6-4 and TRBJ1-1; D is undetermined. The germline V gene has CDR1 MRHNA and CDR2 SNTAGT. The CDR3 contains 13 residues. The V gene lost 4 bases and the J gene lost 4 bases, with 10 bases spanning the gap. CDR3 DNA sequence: TGTGCCAGCAGTGCGGGTATATTCACTGAAGCTTTCTTT. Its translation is CASSAGIFTEAFF.

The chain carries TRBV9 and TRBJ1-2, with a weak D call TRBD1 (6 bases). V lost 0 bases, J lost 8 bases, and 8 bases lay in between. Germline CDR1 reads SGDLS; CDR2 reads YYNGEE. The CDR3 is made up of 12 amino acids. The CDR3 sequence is CASSVVGGGYTF. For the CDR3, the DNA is TGTGCCAGCAGCGTAGTAGGGGGAGGCTACACCTTC.

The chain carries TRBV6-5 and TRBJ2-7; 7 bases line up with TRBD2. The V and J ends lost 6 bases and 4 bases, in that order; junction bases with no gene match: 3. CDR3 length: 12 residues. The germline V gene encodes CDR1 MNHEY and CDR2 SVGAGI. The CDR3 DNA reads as TGTGCCAGCAGCCTGGGGGGGTACGAGCAGTACTTC. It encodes CASSLGGYEQYF.

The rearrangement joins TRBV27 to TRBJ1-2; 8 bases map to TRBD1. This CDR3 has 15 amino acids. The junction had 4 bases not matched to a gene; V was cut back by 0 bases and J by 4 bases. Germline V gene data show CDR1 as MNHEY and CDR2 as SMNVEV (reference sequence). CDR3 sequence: CASSLSPGGGYGYTF. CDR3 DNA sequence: TGTGCCAGCAGTTTATCGCCAGGGGGCGGCTATGGCTACACCTTC.

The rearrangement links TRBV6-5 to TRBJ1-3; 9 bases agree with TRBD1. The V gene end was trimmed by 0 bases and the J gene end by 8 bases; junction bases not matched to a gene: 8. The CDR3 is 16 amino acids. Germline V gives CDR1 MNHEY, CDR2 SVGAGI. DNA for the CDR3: TGTGCCAGCAGTTACTCGATTGGGACAGGGCCACACACCATATATTTT. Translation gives CASSYSIGTGPHTIYF.

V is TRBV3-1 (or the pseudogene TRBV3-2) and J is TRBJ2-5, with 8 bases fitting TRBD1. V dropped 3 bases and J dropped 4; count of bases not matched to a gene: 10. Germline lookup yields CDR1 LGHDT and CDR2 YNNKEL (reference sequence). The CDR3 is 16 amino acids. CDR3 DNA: TGTGCCAGCAGCCACGGACGGACAGGGTATGGAGAGACCCAGTACTTC. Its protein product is CASSHGRTGYGETQYF.

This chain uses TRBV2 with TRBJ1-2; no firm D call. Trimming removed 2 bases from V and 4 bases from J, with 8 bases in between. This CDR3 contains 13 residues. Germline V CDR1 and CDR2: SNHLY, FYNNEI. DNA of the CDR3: TGTGCCAGCAGTGAAAGGACTCCCTATGGCTACACCTTC. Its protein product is CASSERTPYGYTF.

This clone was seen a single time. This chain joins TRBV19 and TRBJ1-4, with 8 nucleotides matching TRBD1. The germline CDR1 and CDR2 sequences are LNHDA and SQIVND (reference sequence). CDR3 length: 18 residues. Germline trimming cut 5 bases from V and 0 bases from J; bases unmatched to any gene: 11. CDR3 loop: CASSLQGAQRATNEKLFF. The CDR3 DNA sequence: TGTGCCAGTAGTCTCCAGGGGGCGCAGAGGGCAACTAATGAAAAACTGTTTTTT.

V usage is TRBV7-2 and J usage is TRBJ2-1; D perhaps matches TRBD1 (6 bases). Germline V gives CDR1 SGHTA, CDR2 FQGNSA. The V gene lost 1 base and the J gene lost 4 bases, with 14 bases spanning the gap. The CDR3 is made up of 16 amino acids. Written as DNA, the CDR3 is TGTGCCAGCAGCTTAGGTGGGGGCCAGGGGTACAATGAGCAGTTCTTC. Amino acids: CASSLGGGQGYNEQFF.